This is a list of T cell receptor beta chains from one sample in a study of T cells in pancreatic ductal adenocarcinoma. TCRdb keeps only in-frame clones here, not all; method: immunoSEQ multiplex PCR. Of about 2,500 clones listed, roughly 74% were seen once; the top ten hold approximately 13%. The specimen sequenced was pancreatic tumor tissue. The receptor set was obtained from a human donor with pancreatic ductal adenocarcinoma. CDR3s include the opening cysteine and the closing phenylalanine or tryptophan. The order of the fields is V gene, D gene, clone size, J gene, CDR3 protein, CDR3 DNA. The D gene is left open where the match is weak. Only part of the rows carry a size: once, few, many, or a class if the clone is expanded.

V: TRBV19; D: NA; size: NA; J: TRBJ1-6; CDR3: CASSYQGGSPLHF; DNA: TGTGCCAGTAGTTACCAGGGCGGTTCACCCCTCCACTTT
V: TRBV4-1; D: NA; size: NA; J: TRBJ1-5; CDR3: CASSQVSRVEEPQHF; DNA: TGCGCCAGCAGCCAAGTTTCCAGGGTAGAGGAGCCCCAGCATTTT
V: TRBV10-3; D: NA; size: NA; J: TRBJ2-1; CDR3: CAISFQPESSYNEQFF; DNA: TGTGCCATCAGTTTCCAACCGGAGAGCTCCTACAATGAGCAGTTCTTC
V: TRBV4-1; D: TRBD2; size: NA; J: TRBJ2-3; CDR3: CASSSGRTDTQYF; DNA: TGCGCCAGCAGTAGCGGGAGAACAGATACGCAGTATTTT
V: TRBV4-3; D: TRBD2; size: NA; J: TRBJ2-4; CDR3: CASSQDPGGVGDQYF; DNA: TGCGCCAGCAGCCAAGATCCGGGGGGTGTAGGGGATCAGTACTTC
V: TRBV27; D: TRBD2; size: NA; J: TRBJ2-5; CDR3: CASSPGTSGGGQETQYF; DNA: TGTGCCAGCAGTCCCGGGACTAGCGGGGGGGGCCAAGAGACCCAGTACTTC
V: TRBV7-8; D: NA; size: NA; J: TRBJ2-1; CDR3: CASSQTGRASSYNEQFF; DNA: TGTGCCAGCAGCCAAACCGGTAGGGCCTCCTCCTACAATGAGCAGTTCTTC
V: TRBV6-4; D: NA; size: few; J: TRBJ1-5; CDR3: CASSDRANQPQHF; DNA: TGTGCCAGCAGTGACAGGGCGAATCAGCCCCAGCATTTT
V: TRBV2; D: NA; size: NA; J: TRBJ1-5; CDR3: CASSEQGWGQPQHF; DNA: TGTGCCAGCAGTGAACAGGGGTGGGGTCAGCCCCAGCATTTT
V: TRBV11-1; D: NA; size: NA; J: TRBJ1-2; CDR3: CASSHGGAGEDGYTF; DNA: TGCGCCAGCAGCCACGGGGGGGCAGGCGAGGATGGCTACACCTTC
V: TRBV5-4; D: NA; size: NA; J: TRBJ1-1; CDR3: CASKQGWAEAFF; DNA: TGTGCCAGCAAGCAGGGTTGGGCTGAAGCTTTCTTT
V: TRBV10-1; D: TRBD1; size: once; J: TRBJ1-5; CDR3: CASRQRTGLGPWPQHF; DNA: TGCGCCAGCAGACAACGGACAGGGCTGGGCCCTTGGCCCCAGCATTTT
V: TRBV9; D: TRBD1; size: NA; J: TRBJ2-3; CDR3: CASSPRTGRHADTQYF; DNA: TGTGCCAGCAGCCCACGGACAGGGCGTCACGCAGATACGCAGTATTTT
V: TRBV6-6; D: TRBD2; size: NA; J: TRBJ2-7; CDR3: CASSFGLAGYEQYF; DNA: TGTGCCAGCAGTTTTGGACTAGCGGGCTACGAGCAGTACTTC
V: TRBV5-6; D: NA; size: NA; J: TRBJ2-7; CDR3: CASSLLLAYEQYF; DNA: TGTGCCAGCAGCTTGCTTCTAGCCTACGAGCAGTACTTC
V: TRBV10-3; D: TRBD2; size: NA; J: TRBJ2-3; CDR3: CAISSLAGSTDTQYF; DNA: TGTGCCATCAGTTCTCTAGCGGGGAGCACAGATACGCAGTATTTT
V: TRBV29-1; D: NA; size: NA; J: TRBJ2-5; CDR3: CSVEFRSQETQYF; DNA: TGCAGCGTTGAGTTCAGGTCCCAAGAGACCCAGTACTTC
V: TRBV10-1; D: NA; size: NA; J: TRBJ2-3; CDR3: CASSEGPGYPTDTQYF; DNA: TGCGCCAGCAGTGAAGGTCCGGGTTATCCAACAGATACGCAGTATTTT
V: TRBV11-2; D: TRBD2; size: NA; J: TRBJ2-7; CDR3: CASSLGAGTSGSYEQYF; DNA: TGTGCCAGCAGCTTAGGGGCCGGGACTAGCGGGAGTTACGAGCAGTACTTC
V: TRBV28; D: NA; size: NA; J: TRBJ2-7; CDR3: CASSLTASYEQYF; DNA: TGTGCCAGCAGTTTGACGGCCTCCTACGAGCAGTACTTC
V: TRBV5-1; D: TRBD2; size: NA; J: TRBJ2-3; CDR3: CASSSLAGGRAADTQYF; DNA: TGCGCCAGCAGCTCCCTCGCTGGCGGGAGGGCGGCAGATACGCAGTATTTT
V: TRBV4-1; D: NA; size: few; J: TRBJ2-5; CDR3: CASSQEATVLQETQYF; DNA: TGCGCCAGCAGCCAAGAGGCAACGGTACTGCAAGAGACCCAGTACTTC
V: TRBV7-3; D: NA; size: NA; J: TRBJ1-2; CDR3: CASSLSAVYGYTF; DNA: TGTGCCAGCAGCTTATCGGCGGTCTATGGCTACACCTTC
V: TRBV15; D: NA; size: NA; J: TRBJ1-5; CDR3: CATSRGGLSQPQHF; DNA: TGTGCCACCAGCAGGGGGGGGTTGAGTCAGCCCCAGCATTTT
V: TRBV4-2; D: NA; size: once; J: TRBJ1-1; CDR3: CASTKQENTEAFF; DNA: TGTGCCAGCACCAAGCAGGAGAACACTGAAGCTTTCTTT
V: TRBV18; D: NA; size: NA; J: TRBJ2-3; CDR3: CASSPRLGSGTDTQYF; DNA: TGTGCCAGCTCACCCAGACTAGGATCGGGCACAGATACGCAGTATTTT
V: TRBV6-4; D: TRBD1; size: few; J: TRBJ2-4; CDR3: CASSEQGAGDIQYF; DNA: TGTGCCAGCAGTGAACAGGGGGCTGGGGACATTCAGTACTTC
V: TRBV29-1; D: NA; size: few; J: TRBJ1-3; CDR3: CSVEVGQTGNTIYF; DNA: TGCAGCGTTGAGGTTGGACAGACTGGAAACACCATATATTTT
V: TRBV28; D: NA; size: NA; J: TRBJ2-7; CDR3: CASIPDRITYEQYF; DNA: TGTGCCAGCATTCCAGACAGGATTACCTACGAGCAGTACTTC
V: TRBV4-3; D: NA; size: NA; J: TRBJ2-1; CDR3: CASSLLTNNNEQFF; DNA: TGCGCCAGCAGCCTCCTGACTAACAACAATGAGCAGTTCTTC
V: TRBV7-3; D: NA; size: NA; J: TRBJ2-3; CDR3: CASSPVGWSTDTQYF; DNA: TGTGCCAGCAGCCCCGTAGGATGGAGCACAGATACGCAGTATTTT
V: TRBV28; D: TRBD2; size: NA; J: TRBJ2-2; CDR3: CASSSGTTNAKYTGELFF; DNA: TGTGCCAGCAGCTCCGGGACTACGAACGCCAAATACACCGGGGAGCTGTTTTTT
V: TRBV19; D: NA; size: NA; J: TRBJ2-1; CDR3: CASSIASNNEQFF; DNA: TGTGCCAGTAGTATCGCCTCTAACAATGAGCAGTTCTTC
V: TRBV11-3; D: NA; size: NA; J: TRBJ2-7; CDR3: CASSLPGGPYEQYF; DNA: TGTGCCAGCAGCTTACCCGGGGGCCCCTACGAGCAGTACTTC
V: TRBV28; D: TRBD1; size: NA; J: TRBJ1-6; CDR3: CASSFFFAGGQYNSPLHF; DNA: TGTGCCAGCAGTTTTTTCTTTGCAGGGGGCCAATATAATTCACCCCTCCACTTT
V: TRBV28; D: NA; size: NA; J: TRBJ2-1; CDR3: CASSLGVNSYNEQFF; DNA: TGTGCCAGCAGTTTAGGAGTTAACTCCTACAATGAGCAGTTCTTC
V: TRBV7-2; D: NA; size: NA; J: TRBJ1-2; CDR3: CASSLAGSGGYTF; DNA: TGTGCCAGCAGCTTAGCAGGGTCCGGTGGCTACACCTTC
V: TRBV7-3; D: TRBD2; size: NA; J: TRBJ2-2; CDR3: CASSRLAGNTGELFF; DNA: TGTGCCAGCAGCCGACTAGCGGGGAACACCGGGGAGCTGTTTTTT
V: TRBV5-1; D: NA; size: NA; J: TRBJ1-1; CDR3: CASSLETGGTEAFF; DNA: TGCGCCAGCAGCTTGGAAACAGGCGGTACTGAAGCTTTCTTT
V: TRBV27; D: TRBD1; size: NA; J: TRBJ1-4; CDR3: CASRRDRGKGNEKLFF; DNA: TGTGCCAGCAGACGGGACAGGGGAAAGGGTAATGAAAAACTGTTTTTT
V: TRBV6-5; D: NA; size: NA; J: TRBJ1-1; CDR3: CASSYSREAFF; DNA: TGTGCCAGCAGTTACTCGAGGGAAGCTTTCTTT
V: TRBV7-2; D: TRBD1; size: once; J: TRBJ2-2; CDR3: CASSLASGTGPGELFF; DNA: TGTGCCAGCAGCTTAGCTTCCGGGACAGGGCCCGGGGAGCTGTTTTTT
V: TRBV4-3; D: TRBD1; size: NA; J: TRBJ1-1; CDR3: CASSQLGTGYTEAFF; DNA: TGCGCCAGCAGCCAACTAGGGACAGGGTACACTGAAGCTTTCTTT
V: TRBV7-3; D: TRBD2; size: NA; J: TRBJ2-1; CDR3: CASSPSGRGNEQFF; DNA: TGTGCCAGCAGCCCTAGCGGGAGAGGGAATGAGCAGTTCTTC
V: TRBV10-3; D: TRBD2; size: NA; J: TRBJ2-1; CDR3: CAISDPRLAGEGFTTDEQFF; DNA: TGTGCCATCAGCGACCCGAGACTAGCGGGAGAGGGGTTTACAACGGATGAGCAGTTCTTC
V: TRBV5-1; D: NA; size: once; J: TRBJ2-2; CDR3: CASSYNDGTGELFF; DNA: TGCGCCAGCAGCTATAACGACGGTACCGGGGAGCTGTTTTTT
V: TRBV27; D: NA; size: NA; J: TRBJ1-2; CDR3: CASSLRRDVGYGYTF; DNA: TGTGCCAGCAGTTTACGCCGGGACGTAGGGTATGGCTACACCTTC
V: TRBV6-5; D: NA; size: NA; J: TRBJ2-7; CDR3: CASSYSEAGEQYF; DNA: TGTGCCAGCAGTTACTCGGAGGCCGGAGAGCAGTACTTC
V: TRBV5-1; D: NA; size: NA; J: TRBJ1-6; CDR3: CASTPSYNSPLHF; DNA: TGCGCCAGCACGCCTTCCTATAATTCACCCCTCCACTTT
V: TRBV11-2; D: NA; size: NA; J: TRBJ1-1; CDR3: CASGAGAGTEAFF; DNA: TGTGCCAGCGGGGCGGGGGCAGGTACTGAAGCTTTCTTT
V: TRBV10-3; D: TRBD2; size: NA; J: TRBJ2-5; CDR3: CAISPGTSGKETQYF; DNA: TGTGCCATCAGTCCCGGGACTAGCGGAAAAGAGACCCAGTACTTC
V: TRBV6-6; D: TRBD2; size: NA; J: TRBJ2-5; CDR3: CASSYAVAGAETQYF; DNA: TGTGCCAGCAGTTACGCAGTAGCGGGAGCGGAGACCCAGTACTTC
V: TRBV9; D: TRBD1; size: NA; J: TRBJ1-4; CDR3: CASSQGVANEKLFF; DNA: TGTGCCAGCAGCCAGGGGGTGGCGAATGAAAAACTGTTTTTT